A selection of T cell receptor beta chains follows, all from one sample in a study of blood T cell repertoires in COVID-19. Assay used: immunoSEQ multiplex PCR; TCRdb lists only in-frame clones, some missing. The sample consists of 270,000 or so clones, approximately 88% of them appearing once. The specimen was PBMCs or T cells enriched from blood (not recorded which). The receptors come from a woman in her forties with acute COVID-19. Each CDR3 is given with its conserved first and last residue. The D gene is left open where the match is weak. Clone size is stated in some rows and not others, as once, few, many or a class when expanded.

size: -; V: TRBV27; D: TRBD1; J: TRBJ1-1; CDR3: CASSSYLTGVGTEAFF; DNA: TGTGCCAGCAGTTCCTACCTGACAGGGGTAGGCACTGAAGCTTTCTTT
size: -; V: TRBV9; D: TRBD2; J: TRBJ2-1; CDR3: CASSEGTSGLINEQFF; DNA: TGTGCCAGCAGCGAAGGGACTAGCGGGTTGATCAATGAGCAGTTCTTC
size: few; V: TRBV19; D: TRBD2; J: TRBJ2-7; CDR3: CASSPFGTSGSRYEQYF; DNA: TGTGCCAGTAGTCCTTTCGGGACTAGCGGGAGTCGGTACGAGCAGTACTTC
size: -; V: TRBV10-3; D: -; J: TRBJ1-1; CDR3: CAISEGSEEAFF; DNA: TGTGCCATCAGTGAGGGCAGCGAGGAAGCTTTCTTT
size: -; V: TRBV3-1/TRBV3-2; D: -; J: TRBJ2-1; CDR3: CASSQVEWEQFF; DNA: TGTGCCAGCAGCCAAGTGGAGTGGGAGCAGTTCTTC
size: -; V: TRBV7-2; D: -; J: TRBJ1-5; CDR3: CASSLVSGGGQPQHF; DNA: TGTGCCAGCAGCTTAGTGTCCGGGGGGGGTCAGCCCCAGCATTTT
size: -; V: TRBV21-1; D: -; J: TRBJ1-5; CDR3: CASRKIRDRRQPQHF; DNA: TGTGCCAGCAGGAAAATCCGGGACAGGCGACAGCCCCAGCATTTT
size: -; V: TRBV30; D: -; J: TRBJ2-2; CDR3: CAWSVIGAHGTGELFF; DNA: TGTGCCTGGAGTGTTATAGGGGCCCACGGCACCGGGGAGCTGTTTTTT
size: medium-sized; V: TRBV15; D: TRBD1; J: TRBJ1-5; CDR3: CATSLRQGGNQPQHF; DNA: TGTGCCACCAGCCTTCGACAGGGTGGTAATCAGCCCCAGCATTTT
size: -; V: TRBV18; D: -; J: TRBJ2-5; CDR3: CASSRTGGRNQETQYF; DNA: TGTGCCAGCTCACGGACGGGTGGGAGGAACCAAGAGACCCAGTACTTC
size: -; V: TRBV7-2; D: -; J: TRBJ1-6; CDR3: CASSLGWDNNSPLHF; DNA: TGTGCCAGCAGCTTAGGGTGGGACAACAATTCACCCCTCCACTTT
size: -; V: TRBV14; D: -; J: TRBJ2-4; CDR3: CASSSLLDDIQYF; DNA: TGTGCCAGCAGCTCCCTACTCGATGACATTCAGTACTTC
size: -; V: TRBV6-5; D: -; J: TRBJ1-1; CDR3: CASSYLNRMHTEAFF; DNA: TGTGCCAGCAGTTACTTAAACAGAATGCACACTGAAGCTTTCTTT
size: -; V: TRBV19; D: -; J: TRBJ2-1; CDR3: CASSTQTGNEQFF; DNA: TGTGCCAGTAGTACTCAGACGGGAAATGAGCAGTTCTTC
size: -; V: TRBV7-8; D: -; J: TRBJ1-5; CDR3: CASSLTGSSQPQHF; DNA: TGTGCCAGCAGCTTAACGGGTTCTAGCCAGCCCCAGCATTTT
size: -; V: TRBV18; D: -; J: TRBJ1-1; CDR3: CASSPREDTEAFF; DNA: TGTGCCAGCTCACCACGGGAGGACACTGAAGCTTTCTTT
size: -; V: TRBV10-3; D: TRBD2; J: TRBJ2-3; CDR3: CAISEQTSGSLDTQYF; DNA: TGTGCCATCAGTGAGCAGACTAGCGGGAGCTTAGATACGCAGTATTTT
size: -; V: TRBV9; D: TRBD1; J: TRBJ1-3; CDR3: CASSVEGTAGNTIYF; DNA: TGTGCCAGCAGCGTAGAGGGGACAGCTGGAAACACCATATATTTT
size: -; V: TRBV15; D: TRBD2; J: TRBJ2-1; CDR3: CATSRQPGTSGRGAYNEQFF; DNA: TGTGCCACCAGCAGACAACCTGGGACTAGCGGGAGAGGGGCCTACAATGAGCAGTTCTTC
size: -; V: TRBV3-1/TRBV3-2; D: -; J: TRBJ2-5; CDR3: CASSQDRQGSSLETQYF; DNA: TGTGCCAGCAGCCAAGATAGGCAGGGGTCCTCCCTAGAGACCCAGTACTTC
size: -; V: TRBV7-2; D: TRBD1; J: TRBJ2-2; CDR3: CASSPRQGETNTGELFF; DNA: TGTGCCAGCAGTCCTCGACAGGGGGAGACGAACACCGGGGAGCTGTTTTTT
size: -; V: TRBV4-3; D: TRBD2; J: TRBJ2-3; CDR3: CASSLELAGVSTDTQYF; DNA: TGCGCCAGCAGCCTAGAGCTAGCGGGGGTGAGCACAGATACGCAGTATTTT
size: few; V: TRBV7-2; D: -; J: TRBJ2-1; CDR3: CASSSPKAGEQFF; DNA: TGTGCCAGCAGCTCGCCTAAAGCGGGCGAGCAGTTCTTC
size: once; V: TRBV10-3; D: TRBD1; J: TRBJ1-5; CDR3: CAISEFRTGNQPQHF; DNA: TGTGCCATCAGTGAGTTTAGGACAGGGAATCAGCCCCAGCATTTT
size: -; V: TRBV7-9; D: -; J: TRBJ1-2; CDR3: CASSLPGSYNGYTF; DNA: TGTGCCAGCAGCCTGCCGGGGTCTTATAATGGCTACACCTTC
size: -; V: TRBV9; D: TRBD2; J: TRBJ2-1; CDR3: CASSATPPLGLDPHNEQFF; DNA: TGTGCCAGCAGCGCCACCCCTCCTCTAGGACTAGATCCCCACAATGAGCAGTTCTTC
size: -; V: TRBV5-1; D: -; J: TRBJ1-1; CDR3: CASSFMGPNTEAFF; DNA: TGCGCCAGCAGCTTTATGGGCCCCAACACTGAAGCTTTCTTT
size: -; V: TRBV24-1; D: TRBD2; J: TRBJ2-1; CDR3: CATSGETSGPYNEQFF; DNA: TGTGCCACCAGTGGGGAGACTAGCGGGCCTTACAATGAGCAGTTCTTC
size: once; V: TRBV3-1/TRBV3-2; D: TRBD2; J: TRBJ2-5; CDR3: CASSQDSSGLPETQYF; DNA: TGTGCCAGCAGCCAAGATTCTAGCGGGCTTCCAGAGACCCAGTACTTC
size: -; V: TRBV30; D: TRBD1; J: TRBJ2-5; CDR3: CAWSAGTGSGETQYF; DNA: TGTGCCTGGAGTGCAGGGACAGGGAGCGGAGAGACCCAGTACTTC
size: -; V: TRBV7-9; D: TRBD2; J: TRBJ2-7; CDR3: CASSAPGTSSHEQYF; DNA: TGTGCCAGCAGCGCCCCCGGGACTAGCTCCCACGAGCAGTACTTC
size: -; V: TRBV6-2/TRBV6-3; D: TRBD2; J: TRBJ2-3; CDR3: CASSPRTSGSSTDTQYF; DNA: TGTGCCAGCAGTCCCCGGACTAGCGGGAGTAGCACAGATACGCAGTATTTT
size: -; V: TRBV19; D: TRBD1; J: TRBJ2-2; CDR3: CASSPRTGYTGELFF; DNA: TGTGCCAGTAGCCCTAGGACAGGGTACACCGGGGAGCTGTTTTTT
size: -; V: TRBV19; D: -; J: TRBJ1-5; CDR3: CASSMQGGPNQPQHF; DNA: TGTGCCAGTAGTATGCAGGGAGGTCCCAATCAGCCCCAGCATTTT
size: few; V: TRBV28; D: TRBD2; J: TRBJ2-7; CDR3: CASSYGLADEQYF; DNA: TGTGCCAGCAGTTACGGACTAGCGGACGAGCAGTACTTC
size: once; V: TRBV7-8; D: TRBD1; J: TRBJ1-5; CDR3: CASSFRRWTGFQPQHF; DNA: TGTGCCAGCAGCTTCCGACGCTGGACAGGGTTTCAGCCCCAGCATTTT
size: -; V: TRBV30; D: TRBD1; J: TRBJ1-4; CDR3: CAWSPRWGQGAPTNEKLFF; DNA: TGTGCCTGGAGTCCGAGGTGGGGACAGGGGGCACCAACTAATGAAAAACTGTTTTTT
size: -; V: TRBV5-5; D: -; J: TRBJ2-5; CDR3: CASSPPGGSVETQYF; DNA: TGTGCCAGCAGCCCCCCCGGAGGGTCGGTGGAGACCCAGTACTTC
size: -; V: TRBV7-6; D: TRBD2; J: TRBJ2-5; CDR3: CASSFRTGGLETQYF; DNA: TGTGCCAGCAGCTTTCGCACGGGAGGGTTAGAGACCCAGTACTTC
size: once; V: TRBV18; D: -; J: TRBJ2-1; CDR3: CASSPPQEGEQFF; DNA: TGTGCCAGCTCACCACCCCAGGAGGGTGAGCAGTTCTTC
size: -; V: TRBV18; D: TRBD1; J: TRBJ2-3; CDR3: CASSPGQGTDTQYF; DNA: TGTGCCAGCTCACCAGGACAGGGCACAGATACGCAGTATTTT
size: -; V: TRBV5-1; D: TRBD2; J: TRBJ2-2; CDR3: CASSLVAGAHTGELFF; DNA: TGCGCCAGCAGCTTGGTCGCGGGAGCGCACACCGGGGAGCTGTTTTTT
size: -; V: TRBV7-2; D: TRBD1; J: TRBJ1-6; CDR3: CASSLVRAGGDSPLHF; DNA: TGTGCCAGCAGCTTAGTAAGGGCAGGGGGCGATTCACCCCTCCACTTT
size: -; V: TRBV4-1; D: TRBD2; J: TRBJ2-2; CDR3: CASSQGQEGLGATGELFF; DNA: TGCGCCAGCAGCCAAGGCCAAGAGGGACTAGGAGCGACCGGGGAGCTGTTTTTT
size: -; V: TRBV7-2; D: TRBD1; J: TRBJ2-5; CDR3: CASSDRAQETQYF; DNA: TGTGCCAGCAGCGACAGGGCCCAAGAGACCCAGTACTTC
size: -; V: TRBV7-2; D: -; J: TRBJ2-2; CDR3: CASSYRSGSGTGELFF; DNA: TGTGCCAGCAGCTACCGTAGCGGAAGTGGGACCGGGGAGCTGTTTTTT
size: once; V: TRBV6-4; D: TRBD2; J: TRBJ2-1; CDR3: CASSDRGGRVNEQFF; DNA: TGTGCCAGCAGTGATAGGGGAGGGAGGGTAAATGAGCAGTTCTTC
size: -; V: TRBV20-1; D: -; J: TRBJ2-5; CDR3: CSKWAGETQYF; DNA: TGCAGCAAATGGGCTGGGGAGACCCAGTACTTC
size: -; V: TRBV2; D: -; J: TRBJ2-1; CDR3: CASSVELSASGEQFF; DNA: TGTGCCAGCAGTGTAGAGCTCTCGGCATCGGGTGAGCAGTTCTTC